This is a list of T cell receptor beta chains from one sample in a study of blood T cell repertoires in COVID-19. Some clones are missing from TCRdb's copy, which holds only in-frame ones; the method was immunoSEQ multiplex PCR. Here the sample spans just over 250,000 clones, approximately 86% being singletons. The specimen sequenced was peripheral blood. These receptors originate from a man aged 35 to 55 who had recovered from COVID-19. Both conserved end residues are part of each CDR3. Fields, in order: D gene, J gene, V gene, CDR3 DNA, CDR3 protein. The D gene is left open where the match is weak.

d_call: TRBD1; j_call: TRBJ2-7; v_call: TRBV5-6; cdr3_nt: TGTGCCAGCAGCTTGGTGTACAGGGGCTACTACGAGCAGTACTTC; cdr3_aa: CASSLVYRGYYEQYF
d_call: .; j_call: TRBJ1-2; v_call: TRBV9; cdr3_nt: TGTGCCAGCAGCCACTCCGTCTATGGCTACACCTTC; cdr3_aa: CASSHSVYGYTF
d_call: .; j_call: TRBJ2-7; v_call: TRBV5-6; cdr3_nt: TGTGCCAGCAGCGCGGACGGGGGGCGATTTGGGGAGCAGTACTTC; cdr3_aa: CASSADGGRFGEQYF
d_call: .; j_call: TRBJ1-6; v_call: TRBV7-2; cdr3_nt: TGTGCCAGCAGCTTACAGGGGTCTAATTCACCCCTCCACTTT; cdr3_aa: CASSLQGSNSPLHF
d_call: .; j_call: TRBJ2-2; v_call: TRBV10-1; cdr3_nt: TGCGCCAGCGGTACAACCGCGAACACCGGGGAGCTGTTTTTT; cdr3_aa: CASGTTANTGELFF
d_call: .; j_call: TRBJ1-2; v_call: TRBV5-6; cdr3_nt: TGTGCCAGCAGCGATACTACAGGGTATGACTATGGCTACACCTTC; cdr3_aa: CASSDTTGYDYGYTF
d_call: TRBD1; j_call: TRBJ1-2; v_call: TRBV18; cdr3_nt: TGTGCCAGCTCACCACTCCCGGGACAGGGGGTGAACTATGGCTACACCTTC; cdr3_aa: CASSPLPGQGVNYGYTF
d_call: .; j_call: TRBJ2-3; v_call: TRBV15; cdr3_nt: TGTGCCACCAGCACCATAGGCACAGATACGCAGTATTTT; cdr3_aa: CATSTIGTDTQYF
d_call: TRBD1; j_call: TRBJ1-5; v_call: TRBV30; cdr3_nt: TGTGCCTGGAGTCGAACAGGGGATCAGCCCCAGCATTTT; cdr3_aa: CAWSRTGDQPQHF
d_call: .; j_call: TRBJ2-7; v_call: TRBV5-5; cdr3_nt: TGTGCCAGCAGCTTGGGGGCCAACGAGCAGTACTTC; cdr3_aa: CASSLGANEQYF
d_call: .; j_call: TRBJ2-5; v_call: TRBV18; cdr3_nt: TGTGCCAGCTCCCCTACAACAGGGCGATGGTTAAAAGAGACCCAGTACTTC; cdr3_aa: CASSPTTGRWLKETQYF